The clone carrying this TCR beta chain has a handful of counts. Its antigen is currently unknown. Ophthalmopathy cases scored 3 or more on the Clinical Activity Score and 4 or more on NOSPECS grade, with duration below 3 months. Clinical symptoms, serum thyroxine and TRAb, thyroid ultrasound and orbital computed tomography were used for the diagnoses. This record belongs to a study of T cells in Graves' hyperthyroidism and ophthalmopathy. Study observations and caveats: Stable hyperthyroidism and ophthalmopathy were separated using 13 V-J signatures.

The source material, RNA transcripts, was used to amplify TCR beta CDR3 regions. A set of HTBI primers served as the primers for a first-round RT-PCR of the TCR CDR3. TCRdb passed the multiplex PCR reads through MiXCR, listing each CDR3 protein once. The sample consists of 600,000 to 700,000 distinct CDR3 sequences, about 15% of them appearing once. This TCR was recovered from a woman aged 40 to 50 with Graves' ophthalmopathy. What was sequenced was blood.

CDR3 DNA sequence: TGCAGTGCTAGAGACTCAACTGGACTAGCGGGAGTCCTCGAGCAGTACTTC. Translating it yields CSARDSTGLAGVLEQYF. The rearrangement links TRBV20-1 to TRBJ2-7, with 13 bases aligning to TRBD2. Germline lookup yields CDR1 DFQATT and CDR2 SNEGSKA (reference sequence). V dropped 0 bases and J dropped 6; count of bases not matched to a gene: 11. The CDR3 has 17 residues.